Below are 5 T cell receptor beta chains sequenced from a single sample in a study of blood T cell repertoires in COVID-19. TCRdb keeps only in-frame clones here, not all; method: immunoSEQ multiplex PCR. The table records 100,000 or so clones, less than 90% of them present only once. Material: peripheral blood. The source of these receptors is a man aged 55 to 70 with acute or convalescent COVID-19.

V gene TRBV18 combines with J gene TRBJ2-1; 7 positions agree with TRBD2. The J segment lost 3 bases and the V segment lost 6 bases, leaving 14 bases of the junction unmatched. Looked up from germline, CDR1 is KGHSH and CDR2 is LQKENI. This CDR3 contains 17 residues. The CDR3 protein is CASSYHVSGVFYNEQFF. The CDR3 DNA follows: TGTGCCAGCTCGTACCACGTCAGCGGGGTTTTCTACAATGAGCAGTTCTTC.

The genes are TRBV16 and TRBJ1-1; D is uncertain. In germline, CDR1 is KGHSY, CDR2 FQNENV. The CDR3 totals 12 residues. V lost 1 base and J 7 bases, leaving 7 bases between the germline ends. This CDR3 is CASSQLGHEAFF. CDR3 DNA: TGTGCCAGCAGCCAATTGGGCCATGAAGCTTTCTTT.

This clone was counted a single time. The chain couples TRBV15 to TRBJ2-7; 8 nucleotides line up with TRBD1. Germline loops: CDR1 LNHNV, CDR2 YYDKDF (reference sequence). V trimming: 0 bases; J trimming: 5 bases; junction bases outside the gene matches: 6. This CDR3 comprises 15 residues. For the CDR3, the DNA is TGTGCCACCAGCAGAGAAAGGACAGGGTTGGACGAGCAGTACTTC. It is translated as CATSRERTGLDEQYF.

This sequence joins TRBV20-1 and TRBJ2-7; D remains unclear. Germline lookup yields CDR1 DFQATT and CDR2 SNEGSKA (reference sequence). CDR3 length equals 11 residues. V lost 3 bases to trimming and J lost 5 bases, with 8 bases between them. The CDR3 loop reads CSASPVNEQYF. DNA of the CDR3: TGCAGTGCTAGTCCGGTCAACGAGCAGTACTTC.

The chain uses TRBV5-6 and TRBJ2-2; TRBD1 aligns across 7 bases. This CDR3 spans 14 amino acids. The ends lost 4 bases at V and 4 bases at J; junction bases unmatched: 4. The germline V gene has CDR1 SGHDT and CDR2 YYEEEE. This CDR3 is CASSPGTATGELFF. The DNA of the CDR3 is TGTGCCAGCAGCCCCGGGACAGCCACCGGGGAGCTGTTTTTT.